The rows below give T cell receptor beta chains drawn from one sample of a study of OX40 agonist ivuxolimab in advanced cancers. This table comes from immunoSEQ multiplex PCR, and its TCRdb copy is limited to in-frame clones, with some not included. Counted here are tens of thousands of clones, around 83% occurring once; the ten biggest clones make up 0.7%. The sample was CD4+ or CD8+ T cells sorted from blood, taken in a trial of the OX40 agonist ivuxolimab. The receptors here all came from an adult with an advanced solid tumor such as melanoma, head and neck, liver or kidney cancer. Each CDR3 is given without its conserved first and last residue. Fields, in order: J gene, V gene, CDR3 protein.

TRBJ2-7	TRBV5-4	ASSLRGLTYEQY
TRBJ2-7	TRBV7-2	ASSTGGIRSSEQY
TRBJ2-7	TRBV2	ASRRDSNYEQY
TRBJ1-2	TRBV6-4	ASSDSFGGYT
TRBJ1-1	TRBV5-1	ASSLAPGNTEAF
TRBJ2-6	TRBV6-1	ASSPDTGANVLT
TRBJ2-7	TRBV2	ASSGLAGEQY
TRBJ2-1	TRBV30	AWGTGALSHEQF
TRBJ1-5	TRBV28	ASSSQGARQPQH
TRBJ1-5	TRBV15	ATSRGGGQGWAQPQH
TRBJ2-7	TRBV20-1	SLSGNYEQY
TRBJ2-1	TRBV5-6	ASSLKAGLAGIEQF
TRBJ2-7	TRBV11-2	ASSVRQGAHEQY
TRBJ1-1	TRBV6-6	ASSYTPRDRGTEAF
TRBJ2-1	TRBV4-1	ASSQGWLTGGEQF
TRBJ1-6	TRBV5-4	ASSLASQGGYSPLH
TRBJ2-3	TRBV11-3	ASSLAATDTQY
TRBJ2-7	TRBV6-6	ASRQEGGIYEQY
TRBJ2-2	TRBV5-1	ASSLERGYGELF
TRBJ1-2	TRBV7-8	AVGAGPNYGYT
TRBJ1-1	TRBV6-6	ASSYSTGRVNTEAF
TRBJ1-1	TRBV5-1	ASSLDSGISNTEAF
TRBJ1-4	TRBV18	ASSPSWSATNEKLF
TRBJ2-1	TRBV19	ASSVNQGQGGHNEQF
TRBJ2-5	TRBV20-1	SASGSVAQY
TRBJ2-1	TRBV7-9	ASSSLPGTSGAYNEQF
TRBJ1-4	TRBV4-1	ASSQLEGPNEKLF
TRBJ1-1	TRBV5-6	ASSLGTGGLRRTEAF
TRBJ2-2	TRBV11-2	ASSLGTSGGNTGELF
TRBJ1-4	TRBV7-9	ASSLESGSNEKLF
TRBJ2-2	TRBV27	ASSHRDRARTSPRELF
TRBJ1-6	TRBV6-5	ASSQTGDSTPLH
TRBJ2-3	TRBV6-6	ASSDGLADYTDTQY
TRBJ2-5	TRBV5-1	ASSLVGKETQY
TRBJ1-5	TRBV27	ASSLFAGGSNQPQH
TRBJ1-3	TRBV18	ASSPLVQGGSGNTIY
TRBJ1-2	TRBV7-2	ASSLTNPGNYGYT
TRBJ1-5	TRBV6-1	ASSATRGGQGGRQPQH
TRBJ1-6	TRBV6-1	ASSGNHDNSPLH
TRBJ1-1	TRBV27	ASSFVAVMNTEAF
TRBJ1-3	TRBV6-1	ASSEGGTGVTIY
TRBJ2-3	TRBV27	ASASGTSGVTDTQY
TRBJ1-5	TRBV19	ASSGTRNQPQH
TRBJ1-2	TRBV30	AWSTPGGFYGYT
TRBJ2-7	TRBV4-2	ASSPRDRGHEQY
TRBJ2-3	TRBV5-1	ASQKGDSLGTDTQY
TRBJ2-2	TRBV6-5	ASSYTGGAGELF
TRBJ1-3	TRBV15	ATSRDLWASGNTIY
TRBJ1-1	TRBV6-1	ASGTGGGMNTETF
TRBJ2-3	TRBV6-5	ASSRAGADAQY
TRBJ1-1	TRBV11-2	ASSSDRGNTEAF
TRBJ2-7	TRBV5-1	ASSLGLAGGREQY
TRBJ1-4	TRBV5-6	ASSLDREEEKLF
TRBJ2-5	TRBV2	ASSESIETQY
TRBJ1-1	TRBV5-1	ASSFGGRQGNTEAF
TRBJ2-7	TRBV6-6	ASSSASVANSYEQY